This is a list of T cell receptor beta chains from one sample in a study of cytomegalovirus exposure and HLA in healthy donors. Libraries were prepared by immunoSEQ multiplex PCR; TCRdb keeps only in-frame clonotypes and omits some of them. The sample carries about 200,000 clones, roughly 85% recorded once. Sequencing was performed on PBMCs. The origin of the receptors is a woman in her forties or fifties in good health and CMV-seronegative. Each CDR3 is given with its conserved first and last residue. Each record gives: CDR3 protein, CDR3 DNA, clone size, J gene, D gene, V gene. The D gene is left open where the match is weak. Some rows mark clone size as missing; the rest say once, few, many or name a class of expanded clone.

CDR3: CASSLRRLGGGELFF; DNA: TGTGCCAGCAGCTTGAGGAGGCTGGGTGGCGGGGAGCTGTTTTTT; size: .; J: TRBJ2-2; D: .; V: TRBV7-9
CDR3: CASNDSPGGGGEQYF; DNA: TGCGCCAGCAACGACTCTCCTGGCGGGGGGGGCGAGCAGTACTTC; size: .; J: TRBJ2-7; D: TRBD2; V: TRBV5-1
CDR3: CASSTSFAGELFF; DNA: TGTGCCAGCAGCACTAGCTTCGCCGGGGAGCTGTTTTTT; size: once; J: TRBJ2-2; D: .; V: TRBV2
CDR3: CASSSPEATDTQYF; DNA: TGCGCCAGCAGCTCCCCGGAGGCGACGGATACGCAGTATTTT; size: .; J: TRBJ2-3; D: .; V: TRBV5-1
CDR3: CASSLRFVGVSNQPQHF; DNA: TGTGCCAGCAGTTTAAGGTTTGTAGGGGTTAGCAATCAGCCCCAGCATTTT; size: .; J: TRBJ1-5; D: .; V: TRBV27
CDR3: CASSPQKGEETQYF; DNA: TGTGCCAGCTCACCACAGAAAGGGGAAGAGACCCAGTACTTC; size: .; J: TRBJ2-5; D: .; V: TRBV18
CDR3: CASSYSGGQQETQYF; DNA: TGTGCCAGCAGTTACTCGGGGGGACAGCAAGAGACCCAGTACTTC; size: .; J: TRBJ2-5; D: .; V: TRBV6-5
CDR3: CASRLQDEQFF; DNA: TGCGCCAGCAGACTCCAGGATGAGCAGTTCTTC; size: .; J: TRBJ2-1; D: .; V: TRBV5-1
CDR3: CASSLYTSSGRSYNEQFF; DNA: TGTGCCAGCAGTCTCTACACCTCTAGCGGGCGGTCCTACAATGAGCAGTTCTTC; size: .; J: TRBJ2-1; D: TRBD2; V: TRBV28
CDR3: CASSLPRPYYEQYF; DNA: TGTGCCAGCAGCTTACCGAGACCCTACTACGAGCAGTACTTC; size: .; J: TRBJ2-7; D: .; V: TRBV7-9
CDR3: CASRSTGMNTEAFF; DNA: TGTGCCAGCAGGTCGACAGGGATGAACACTGAAGCTTTCTTT; size: .; J: TRBJ1-1; D: TRBD1; V: TRBV6-5
CDR3: CASSATNTEAFF; DNA: TGTGCCAGCAGCGCAACAAACACTGAAGCTTTCTTT; size: .; J: TRBJ1-1; D: .; V: TRBV9
CDR3: CASSYGTGYETQYF; DNA: TGTGCCAGCAGTTATGGGACAGGGTATGAGACCCAGTACTTC; size: .; J: TRBJ2-5; D: TRBD1; V: TRBV6-5
CDR3: CASSSTGVDFGDTQYF; DNA: TGTGCCAGCAGTTCGACAGGGGTTGATTTCGGAGATACGCAGTATTTT; size: .; J: TRBJ2-3; D: TRBD1; V: TRBV28
CDR3: CASRLAGSPNQPQHF; DNA: TGTGCCAGCAGGCTGGCGGGATCTCCCAATCAGCCCCAGCATTTT; size: .; J: TRBJ1-5; D: .; V: TRBV6-5
CDR3: CASSLIPTAEQYF; DNA: TGTGCCAGCAGCTTGATACCCACCGCGGAGCAGTACTTC; size: .; J: TRBJ2-7; D: .; V: TRBV5-6
CDR3: CASSNWDRRNGYTF; DNA: TGTGCCAGCAGTAACTGGGACAGGAGGAATGGCTACACCTTC; size: once; J: TRBJ1-2; D: TRBD1; V: TRBV6-5
CDR3: CASSEVVLVAGYQETQYF; DNA: TGTGCCAGCAGTGAAGTCGTGCTAGTCGCGGGGTACCAAGAGACCCAGTACTTC; size: .; J: TRBJ2-5; D: .; V: TRBV6-1
CDR3: CASSLASGGSAFF; DNA: TGTGCCAGCAGCTTAGCGTCCGGGGGGTCTGCTTTCTTT; size: .; J: TRBJ1-1; D: .; V: TRBV7-2
CDR3: CASSTGPYEQYF; DNA: TGTGCCAGCAGCACAGGTCCCTACGAGCAGTACTTC; size: .; J: TRBJ2-7; D: .; V: TRBV28
CDR3: CASSPGQGTNTEAFF; DNA: TGTGCCAGCTCACCGGGACAGGGGACGAACACTGAAGCTTTCTTT; size: .; J: TRBJ1-1; D: TRBD1; V: TRBV18
CDR3: CATSRRRGIYGYTF; DNA: TGTGCCACCTCACGCCGGAGGGGAATCTATGGCTACACCTTC; size: .; J: TRBJ1-2; D: .; V: TRBV19
CDR3: CAWMTSGRNYEQYF; DNA: TGTGCCTGGATGACTAGCGGGCGCAACTACGAGCAGTACTTC; size: .; J: TRBJ2-7; D: TRBD2; V: TRBV30
CDR3: CASSYSAGRGGYTF; DNA: TGTGCCAGCAGTTACTCTGCAGGGCGCGGTGGCTACACCTTC; size: .; J: TRBJ1-2; D: .; V: TRBV6-6
CDR3: CASRQSGGHSYEQYF; DNA: TGTGCCAGCAGACAGAGCGGGGGCCACTCCTACGAGCAGTACTTC; size: .; J: TRBJ2-7; D: TRBD2; V: TRBV7-9
CDR3: CASSRGLGTSGRPGELFF; DNA: TGTGCCAGCAGTCGGGGGCTAGGGACTAGCGGGAGGCCCGGGGAGCTGTTTTTT; size: .; J: TRBJ2-2; D: TRBD2; V: TRBV27
CDR3: CASSFGTSEYEQYF; DNA: TGTGCCAGTAGTTTCGGGACTAGCGAGTACGAGCAGTACTTC; size: .; J: TRBJ2-7; D: TRBD2; V: TRBV19
CDR3: CASSDKVAGLRGQYF; DNA: TGTGCCAGCAGCGACAAGGTAGCGGGACTCCGAGGGCAGTACTTC; size: .; J: TRBJ2-7; D: TRBD2; V: TRBV6-6
CDR3: CASSRNLGEGSTDTQYF; DNA: TGTGCCAGCAGCCGCAATCTGGGGGAGGGTAGCACAGATACGCAGTATTTT; size: .; J: TRBJ2-3; D: TRBD2; V: TRBV5-4
CDR3: CASSSIGQGDKNIQYF; DNA: TGTGCCAGCAGTTCCATTGGACAGGGGGACAAAAACATTCAGTACTTC; size: .; J: TRBJ2-4; D: TRBD1; V: TRBV28
CDR3: CAWGQGAGNIQYF; DNA: TGTGCCTGGGGACAGGGGGCGGGGAACATTCAGTACTTC; size: once; J: TRBJ2-4; D: TRBD1; V: TRBV30
CDR3: CASSRAGWYEQYF; DNA: TGTGCCAGCAGCCGGGCAGGGTGGTACGAGCAGTACTTC; size: .; J: TRBJ2-7; D: .; V: TRBV11-2
CDR3: CASSLARGISGNTIYF; DNA: TGTGCCAGCAGCTTAGCTAGGGGAATCTCTGGAAACACCATATATTTT; size: .; J: TRBJ1-3; D: .; V: TRBV7-8
CDR3: CASSPGQGVCGYTF; DNA: TGTGCCAGCAGTCCGGGTCAGGGGGTCTGTGGCTACACCTTC; size: .; J: TRBJ1-2; D: TRBD1; V: TRBV2
CDR3: CASSLSAGHLQETQYF; DNA: TGCGCCAGCAGCCTCTCAGCTGGACACCTCCAAGAGACCCAGTACTTC; size: .; J: TRBJ2-5; D: .; V: TRBV5-1
CDR3: CSVDRGRETQYF; DNA: TGCAGCGTTGACAGGGGAAGGGAGACCCAGTACTTC; size: .; J: TRBJ2-5; D: .; V: TRBV29-1
CDR3: CASSAGGTAFTEAFF; DNA: TGCGCCAGCTCGGCAGGGGGCACGGCTTTCACTGAAGCTTTCTTT; size: .; J: TRBJ1-1; D: TRBD1; V: TRBV5-1
CDR3: CASSQVLAPDTQYF; DNA: TGTGCCAGCAGCCAGGTCCTAGCACCAGATACGCAGTATTTT; size: .; J: TRBJ2-3; D: .; V: TRBV14
CDR3: CASSLDLVGGKTYEQYF; DNA: TGTGCCAGCAGCTTAGATTTGGTAGGGGGCAAAACCTACGAGCAGTACTTC; size: .; J: TRBJ2-7; D: TRBD1; V: TRBV11-2
CDR3: CASSLAPGQSYEQYF; DNA: TGTGCCAGCAGCTTAGCCCCGGGACAGAGTTACGAGCAGTACTTC; size: .; J: TRBJ2-7; D: TRBD1; V: TRBV7-9
CDR3: CASSRSRTGIGEAFF; DNA: TGTGCCAGCAGTCGCTCTCGGACAGGGATCGGTGAAGCTTTCTTT; size: .; J: TRBJ1-1; D: TRBD1; V: TRBV6-5
CDR3: CASSIDVAAGRGNEQFF; DNA: TGTGCCAGTAGTATAGATGTCGCAGCGGGGAGGGGGAATGAGCAGTTCTTC; size: .; J: TRBJ2-1; D: .; V: TRBV19
CDR3: CASSAPDRGHTEAFF; DNA: TGTGCCAGCAGCGCGCCGGACAGGGGCCACACTGAAGCTTTCTTT; size: .; J: TRBJ1-1; D: TRBD1; V: TRBV5-5
CDR3: CASSISSVNNYGYTF; DNA: TGTGCCAGTAGTATTTCATCGGTGAATAACTATGGCTACACCTTC; size: .; J: TRBJ1-2; D: .; V: TRBV19